The rows below give T cell receptor beta chains drawn from one sample of a study of CD8 T cells in ankylosing spondylitis. TCRdb independently ran MiXCR on the 5' RACE reads; one entry per CDR3 protein. This table has 40,000 or so distinct CDR3 sequences, about 9.3% appearing once. Material: blood, either unsorted or a sorted T cell fraction (not recorded which). Every receptor here comes from a male donor with ankylosing spondylitis or in good health (not recorded which). Both conserved end residues are part of each CDR3. The order of the fields is J gene, clone size, V gene, D gene, CDR3 length, CDR3 protein, CDR3 DNA. The D gene is left open where the match is weak. Clone size, where shown, is once, few, many, or a class for clones that have expanded.

j_gene: TRBJ2-3; abundance: many; v_gene: TRBV20-1; d_gene: .; len: 15; CDR3aa: CSAALLAGNTDTQYF; CDR3nt: TGCAGTGCTGCCCTGCTGGCGGGGAACACAGATACGCAGTATTTT
j_gene: TRBJ1-5; abundance: few; v_gene: TRBV19; d_gene: TRBD1; len: 13; CDR3aa: CASQTGLNQPQHF; CDR3nt: TGTGCCAGCCAGACAGGGTTAAATCAGCCCCAGCATTTT
j_gene: TRBJ2-1; abundance: many; v_gene: TRBV5-1; d_gene: .; len: 15; CDR3aa: CASSLDEGDYNEQFF; CDR3nt: TGCGCCAGCAGCTTGGATGAGGGGGACTACAATGAGCAGTTCTTC
j_gene: TRBJ2-6; abundance: many; v_gene: TRBV6-1; d_gene: .; len: 13; CDR3aa: CASTTFGANVLTF; CDR3nt: TGTGCCAGCACCACATTTGGGGCCAACGTCCTGACTTTC
j_gene: TRBJ2-1; abundance: many; v_gene: TRBV24-1; d_gene: TRBD1; len: 16; CDR3aa: CATSHRDRESYNEQFF; CDR3nt: TGTGCCACCAGTCATAGGGACAGGGAGTCGTACAATGAGCAGTTCTTC
j_gene: TRBJ2-1; abundance: many; v_gene: TRBV29-1; d_gene: TRBD2; len: 13; CDR3aa: CTGAAGGGNEQFF; CDR3nt: TGTACGGGGGCCGCGGGAGGAGGCAATGAGCAGTTCTTC
j_gene: TRBJ1-6; abundance: many; v_gene: TRBV15; d_gene: .; len: 14; CDR3aa: CATSRQSYNSPLHF; CDR3nt: TGTGCCACCAGTAGACAATCCTATAATTCACCCCTCCACTTT
j_gene: TRBJ2-7; abundance: few; v_gene: TRBV6-5; d_gene: TRBD2; len: 15; CDR3aa: CASSYGPGGSYEQYF; CDR3nt: TGTGCCAGCAGTTACGGGCCGGGGGGGTCCTACGAGCAGTACTTC
j_gene: TRBJ2-1; abundance: .; v_gene: TRBV29-1; d_gene: TRBD2; len: 16; CDR3aa: CIVEDLERDDYNEQFF; CDR3nt: TGCATCGTTGAAGATCTGGAGCGGGACGACTACAATGAGCAGTTCTTC
j_gene: TRBJ1-2; abundance: many; v_gene: TRBV5-1; d_gene: .; len: 13; CDR3aa: CASRPEGGHGYTF; CDR3nt: TGCGCCAGCAGGCCCGAAGGGGGTCATGGCTACACCTTC
j_gene: TRBJ2-4; abundance: many; v_gene: TRBV7-2; d_gene: .; len: 16; CDR3aa: CASSLERLLAKNIQYF; CDR3nt: TGTGCCAGCAGCTTAGAGAGGCTGTTAGCCAAAAACATTCAGTACTTC
j_gene: TRBJ2-1; abundance: many; v_gene: TRBV20-1; d_gene: .; len: 14; CDR3aa: CSARDLNAAGEQFF; CDR3nt: TGCAGTGCTAGAGATCTTAACGCGGCAGGGGAGCAGTTCTTC
j_gene: TRBJ2-1; abundance: many; v_gene: TRBV20-1; d_gene: TRBD2; len: 15; CDR3aa: CSEREAGVFYNEQFF; CDR3nt: TGCAGTGAGCGTGAAGCGGGAGTTTTCTACAATGAGCAGTTCTTC
j_gene: TRBJ1-4; abundance: many; v_gene: TRBV10-3; d_gene: .; len: 17; CDR3aa: CAISESRLRGTNEKLFF; CDR3nt: TGTGCCATCAGTGAATCCAGACTTAGGGGGACTAATGAAAAACTGTTTTTT
j_gene: TRBJ2-7; abundance: many; v_gene: TRBV28; d_gene: .; len: 11; CDR3aa: CASSQLNEQYF; CDR3nt: TGTGCCAGCAGTCAACTGAACGAGCAGTACTTC
j_gene: TRBJ1-3; abundance: many; v_gene: TRBV5-1; d_gene: .; len: 16; CDR3aa: CASSLEQIDSGNTIYF; CDR3nt: TGCGCCAGCAGCTTGGAGCAGATCGACTCTGGAAACACCATATATTTT
j_gene: TRBJ2-3; abundance: many; v_gene: TRBV7-2; d_gene: .; len: 11; CDR3aa: CASRKGATQYF; CDR3nt: TGTGCCAGCAGGAAGGGAGCTACGCAGTATTTT
j_gene: TRBJ2-7; abundance: many; v_gene: TRBV7-8; d_gene: .; len: 14; CDR3aa: CASSPIFRTYEQYF; CDR3nt: TGTGCCAGCAGCCCGATTTTTCGAACCTACGAGCAGTACTTC
j_gene: TRBJ1-5; abundance: many; v_gene: TRBV6-2/TRBV6-3; d_gene: .; len: 13; CDR3aa: CASSYSYNQPQHF; CDR3nt: TGTGCCAGCAGTTACTCGTACAATCAGCCCCAGCATTTT
j_gene: TRBJ2-1; abundance: many; v_gene: TRBV7-8; d_gene: TRBD1; len: 16; CDR3aa: CASSPIRGLSTNEQFF; CDR3nt: TGTGCCAGCAGCCCGATCAGGGGGCTTTCCACCAATGAGCAGTTCTTC
j_gene: TRBJ2-3; abundance: many; v_gene: TRBV10-3; d_gene: .; len: 13; CDR3aa: CAISGGAPDTQYF; CDR3nt: TGTGCCATCAGTGGAGGGGCCCCAGATACGCAGTATTTT
j_gene: TRBJ1-2; abundance: many; v_gene: TRBV7-9; d_gene: .; len: 14; CDR3aa: CASSRDGTNYGYTF; CDR3nt: TGTGCCAGCAGCCGGGACGGGACTAACTATGGCTACACCTTC
j_gene: TRBJ1-5; abundance: many; v_gene: TRBV7-9; d_gene: TRBD1; len: 15; CDR3aa: CASSPTGGINQPQHF; CDR3nt: TGTGCCAGCAGCCCGACAGGGGGAATCAATCAGCCCCAGCATTTT
j_gene: TRBJ2-1; abundance: many; v_gene: TRBV20-1; d_gene: TRBD2; len: 14; CDR3aa: CSARDSSSGNEQFF; CDR3nt: TGCAGTGCTAGAGATTCGTCTAGCGGCAATGAGCAGTTCTTC
j_gene: TRBJ2-3; abundance: .; v_gene: TRBV7-9; d_gene: .; len: 14; CDR3aa: CASSRPSPQDTQYF; CDR3nt: TGTGCCAGCAGCCGACCCTCCCCCCAAGATACGCAGTATTTT
j_gene: TRBJ2-7; abundance: few; v_gene: TRBV29-1; d_gene: TRBD2; len: 15; CDR3aa: CSATGLAGNPYEQYF; CDR3nt: TGCAGCGCTACGGGACTAGCGGGCAACCCCTACGAGCAGTACTTC
j_gene: TRBJ2-5; abundance: many; v_gene: TRBV12-3/TRBV12-4; d_gene: TRBD2; len: 16; CDR3aa: CASSGTSGRAWETQYF; CDR3nt: TGTGCCAGCAGTGGGACTAGCGGGAGGGCCTGGGAGACCCAGTACTTC
j_gene: TRBJ1-2; abundance: many; v_gene: TRBV28; d_gene: .; len: 15; CDR3aa: CASSLSGQSLNGYTF; CDR3nt: TGTGCCAGCAGTTTGTCGGGGCAGAGCCTTAATGGCTACACCTTC
j_gene: TRBJ2-1; abundance: once; v_gene: TRBV5-1; d_gene: TRBD1; len: 17; CDR3aa: CASSFFAGTGVNNEQFF; CDR3nt: TGCGCCAGCAGCTTTTTCGCGGGGACAGGGGTGAACAATGAGCAGTTCTTC
j_gene: TRBJ2-7; abundance: many; v_gene: TRBV28; d_gene: TRBD2; len: 13; CDR3aa: CASSTTASGNKYF; CDR3nt: TGTGCCAGCAGTACCACTGCTAGCGGGAATAAGTACTTC
j_gene: TRBJ2-7; abundance: .; v_gene: TRBV12-3/TRBV12-4; d_gene: .; len: 17; CDR3aa: CASSPPRGTLARIEQYF; CDR3nt: TGTGCCAGCAGTCCACCCAGAGGGACTCTGGCTCGAATCGAGCAGTACTTC
j_gene: TRBJ2-3; abundance: many; v_gene: TRBV20-1; d_gene: TRBD2; len: 15; CDR3aa: CSARVPSGSTDTQYF; CDR3nt: TGCAGTGCTAGAGTACCTAGCGGGAGCACAGATACGCAGTATTTT
j_gene: TRBJ1-2; abundance: many; v_gene: TRBV11-2; d_gene: TRBD1; len: 19; CDR3aa: CASSPSRVDRVYGHYGYTF; CDR3nt: TGTGCCAGCAGCCCCTCGAGGGTGGACAGGGTATATGGACACTATGGCTACACCTTC
j_gene: TRBJ2-1; abundance: many; v_gene: TRBV5-1; d_gene: .; len: 15; CDR3aa: CASSLAGAGSGEQFF; CDR3nt: TGCGCCAGCAGCTTGGCGGGGGCAGGGTCGGGTGAGCAGTTCTTC
j_gene: TRBJ1-6; abundance: few; v_gene: TRBV7-2; d_gene: .; len: 13; CDR3aa: CASSLANNSPLHF; CDR3nt: TGTGCCAGCAGCTTAGCGAATAATTCACCCCTCCACTTT
j_gene: TRBJ2-7; abundance: once; v_gene: TRBV5-6; d_gene: .; len: 13; CDR3aa: CASSLKGTYEQYF; CDR3nt: TGTGCCAGCAGCTTGAAGGGAACGTACGAGCAGTACTTC
j_gene: TRBJ1-1; abundance: many; v_gene: TRBV4-1; d_gene: .; len: 15; CDR3aa: CASSQDLTGRSWAFF; CDR3nt: TGCGCCAGCAGCCAAGATCTTACGGGACGAAGCTGGGCTTTCTTT
j_gene: TRBJ2-1; abundance: many; v_gene: TRBV5-1; d_gene: .; len: 16; CDR3aa: CASSFSSASSYNEQFF; CDR3nt: TGCGCCAGCAGCTTTTCTAGCGCTAGCTCCTACAATGAGCAGTTCTTC
j_gene: TRBJ2-2; abundance: many; v_gene: TRBV7-6; d_gene: .; len: 16; CDR3aa: CASSLAQRPNTGELFF; CDR3nt: TGTGCCAGCAGCTTAGCTCAGCGGCCGAACACCGGGGAGCTGTTTTTT
j_gene: TRBJ2-2; abundance: many; v_gene: TRBV20-1; d_gene: TRBD1; len: 14; CDR3aa: CSARDSGGPGELFF; CDR3nt: TGCAGTGCTAGGGACTCAGGGGGACCCGGGGAGCTGTTTTTT
j_gene: TRBJ1-3; abundance: .; v_gene: TRBV5-1; d_gene: .; len: 16; CDR3aa: CASSSPGALSGNTIYF; CDR3nt: TGCGCCAGCAGCTCCCCTGGGGCACTCTCTGGAAACACCATATATTTT
j_gene: TRBJ2-7; abundance: few; v_gene: TRBV4-2; d_gene: .; len: 14; CDR3aa: CASSPGPISYEQYF; CDR3nt: TGTGCCAGCAGCCCAGGGCCTATCTCCTACGAGCAGTACTTC
j_gene: TRBJ2-5; abundance: many; v_gene: TRBV9; d_gene: .; len: 16; CDR3aa: CASSSPGGSGEETQYF; CDR3nt: TGTGCCAGCAGCTCCCCGGGTGGGTCAGGGGAAGAGACCCAGTACTTC
j_gene: TRBJ2-2; abundance: many; v_gene: TRBV4-3; d_gene: .; len: 14; CDR3aa: CASSQLVGWRELFF; CDR3nt: TGCGCCAGCAGCCAACTTGTCGGGTGGAGGGAGCTGTTTTTT
j_gene: TRBJ2-7; abundance: many; v_gene: TRBV29-1; d_gene: .; len: 11; CDR3aa: CSVRRGSEQYF; CDR3nt: TGCAGCGTCAGAAGGGGCTCCGAGCAGTACTTC